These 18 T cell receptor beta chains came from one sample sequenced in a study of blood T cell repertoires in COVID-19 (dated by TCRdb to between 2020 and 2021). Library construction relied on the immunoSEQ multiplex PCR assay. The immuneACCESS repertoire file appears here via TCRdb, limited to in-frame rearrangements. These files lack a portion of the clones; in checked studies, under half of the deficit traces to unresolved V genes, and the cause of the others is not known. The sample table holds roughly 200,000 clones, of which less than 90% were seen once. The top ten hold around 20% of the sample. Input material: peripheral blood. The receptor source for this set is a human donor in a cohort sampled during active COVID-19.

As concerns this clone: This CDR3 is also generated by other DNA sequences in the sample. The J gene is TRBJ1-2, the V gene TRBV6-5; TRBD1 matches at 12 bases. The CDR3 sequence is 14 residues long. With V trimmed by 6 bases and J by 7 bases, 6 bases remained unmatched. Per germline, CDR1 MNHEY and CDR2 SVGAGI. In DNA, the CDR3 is TGTGCCAGCAGCCCCGGGACAGGGGGCGTTGGCTACACCTTC. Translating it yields CASSPGTGGVGYTF.

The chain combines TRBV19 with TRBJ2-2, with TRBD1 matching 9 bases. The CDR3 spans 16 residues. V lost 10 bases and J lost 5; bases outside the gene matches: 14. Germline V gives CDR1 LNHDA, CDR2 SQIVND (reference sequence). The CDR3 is CATTITGTGWTGELFF. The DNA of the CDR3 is TGTGCCACCACCATCACCGGGACAGGGTGGACCGGGGAGCTGTTTTTT.

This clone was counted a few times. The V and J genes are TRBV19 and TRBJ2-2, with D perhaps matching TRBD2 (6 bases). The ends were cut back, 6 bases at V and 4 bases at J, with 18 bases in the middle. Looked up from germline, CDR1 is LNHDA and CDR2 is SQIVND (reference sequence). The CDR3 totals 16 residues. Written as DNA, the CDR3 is TGTGCCAGTAGGGTTGGTGGAGGGAGTATCACCGGGGAGCTGTTTTTT. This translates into CASRVGGGSITGELFF.

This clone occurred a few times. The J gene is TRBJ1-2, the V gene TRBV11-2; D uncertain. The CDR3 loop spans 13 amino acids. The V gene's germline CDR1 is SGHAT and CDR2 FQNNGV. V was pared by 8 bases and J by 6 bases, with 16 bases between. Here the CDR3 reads CASGRLGFHGYTF. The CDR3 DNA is TGTGCCAGCGGTCGACTTGGCTTTCATGGCTACACCTTC.

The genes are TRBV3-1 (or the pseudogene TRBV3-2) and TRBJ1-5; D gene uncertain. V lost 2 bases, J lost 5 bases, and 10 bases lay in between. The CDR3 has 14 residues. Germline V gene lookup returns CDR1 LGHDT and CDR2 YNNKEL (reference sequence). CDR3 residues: CASSQFSGHQPQHF. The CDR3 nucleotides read TGTGCCAGCAGCCAATTTTCAGGCCATCAGCCCCAGCATTTT.

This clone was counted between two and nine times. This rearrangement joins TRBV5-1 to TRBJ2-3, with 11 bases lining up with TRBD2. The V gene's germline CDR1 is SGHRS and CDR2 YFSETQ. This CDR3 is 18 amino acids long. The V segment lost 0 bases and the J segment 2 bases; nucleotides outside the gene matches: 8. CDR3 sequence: CASSLGVAGGTTTDTQYF. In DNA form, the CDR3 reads TGCGCCAGCAGCTTGGGGGTAGCGGGAGGGACTACCACAGATACGCAGTATTTT.

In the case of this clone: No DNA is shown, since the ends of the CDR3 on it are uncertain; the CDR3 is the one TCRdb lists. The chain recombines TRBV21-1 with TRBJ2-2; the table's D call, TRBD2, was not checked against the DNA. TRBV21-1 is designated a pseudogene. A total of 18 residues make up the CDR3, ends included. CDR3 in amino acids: CASSTQRVAGGNTGELFF.

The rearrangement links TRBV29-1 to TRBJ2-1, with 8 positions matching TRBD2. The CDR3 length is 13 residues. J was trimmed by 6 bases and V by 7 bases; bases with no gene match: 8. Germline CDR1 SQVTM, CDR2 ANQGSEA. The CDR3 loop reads CSAGAAGGNEQFF. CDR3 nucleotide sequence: TGCAGCGCCGGGGCCGCGGGAGGCAATGAGCAGTTCTTC.

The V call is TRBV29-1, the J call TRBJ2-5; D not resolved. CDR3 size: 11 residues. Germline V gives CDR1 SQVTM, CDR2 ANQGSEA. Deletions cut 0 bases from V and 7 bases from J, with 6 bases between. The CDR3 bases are TGCAGCGTTGAAGATCTAGGGACCCAGTACTTC. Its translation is CSVEDLGTQYF.

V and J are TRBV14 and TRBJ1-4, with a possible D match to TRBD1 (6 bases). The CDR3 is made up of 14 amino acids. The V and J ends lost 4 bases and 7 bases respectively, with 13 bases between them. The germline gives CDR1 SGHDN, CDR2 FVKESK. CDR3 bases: TGTGCCAGCAGCCTCGACAGGCTTGGTGAAAAACTGTTTTTT. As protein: CASSLDRLGEKLFF.

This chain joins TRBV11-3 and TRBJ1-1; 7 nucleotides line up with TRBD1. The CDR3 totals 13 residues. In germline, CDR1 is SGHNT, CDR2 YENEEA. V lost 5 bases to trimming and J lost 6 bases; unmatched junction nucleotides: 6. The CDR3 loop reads CASSLRQGAEAFF. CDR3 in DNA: TGTGCCAGCAGCCTGCGCCAGGGGGCTGAAGCTTTCTTT.

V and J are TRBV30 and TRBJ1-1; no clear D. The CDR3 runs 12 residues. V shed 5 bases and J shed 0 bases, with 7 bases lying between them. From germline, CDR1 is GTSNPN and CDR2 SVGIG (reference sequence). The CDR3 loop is CAWVNMNTEAFF. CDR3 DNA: TGTGCCTGGGTCAACATGAACACTGAAGCTTTCTTT. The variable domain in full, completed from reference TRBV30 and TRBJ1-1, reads SQTIHQWPATLVQPVGSPLSLECTVEGTSNPNLYWYRQAAGRGLQLLFYSVGIGQISSEVPQNLSASRPQDRQFILSSKKLLLSDSGFYLCAWVNMNTEAFFGQGTRLTVV.

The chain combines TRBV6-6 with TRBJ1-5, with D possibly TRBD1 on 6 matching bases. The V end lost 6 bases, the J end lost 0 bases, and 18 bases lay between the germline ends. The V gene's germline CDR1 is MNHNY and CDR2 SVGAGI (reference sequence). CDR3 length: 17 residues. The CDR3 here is CASSRFGQLYSNQPQHF. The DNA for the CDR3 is TGTGCCAGCAGCCGATTTGGACAGCTTTATAGCAATCAGCCCCAGCATTTT.

The CDR3 DNA follows: TGTGCCAGCAGCCCAGGGCGTCAACACACCGGGGAGCTGTTTTTT. It yields the protein CASSPGRQHTGELFF. The gene calls are TRBV7-9 and TRBJ2-2, with D maybe TRBD1 (5 bases). The V end was cut by 5 bases, the J end by 3 bases, with 13 bases between. Germline V lookup: CDR1 SEHNR, CDR2 FQNEAQ (reference sequence). This CDR3 region has 15 residues. Together with reference TRBV7-9 and TRBJ2-2, the CDR3 gives the full variable domain: DTGVSQNPRHKITKRGQNVTFRCDPISEHNRLYWYRQTLGQGPEFLTYFQNEAQLEKSRLLSDRFSAERPKGSFSTLEIQRTEQGDSAMYLCASSPGRQHTGELFFGEGSRLTVL.

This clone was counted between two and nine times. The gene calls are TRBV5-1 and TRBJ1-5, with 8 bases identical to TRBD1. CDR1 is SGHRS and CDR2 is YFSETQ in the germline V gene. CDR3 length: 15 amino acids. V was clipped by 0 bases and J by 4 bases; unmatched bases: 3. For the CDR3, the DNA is TGCGCCAGCAGCTTGGGACAGGGGTCGAATCAGCCCCAGCATTTT. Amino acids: CASSLGQGSNQPQHF.

The CDR3 DNA reads as TGTGCCAGCAGTGAATTGGCACCAGTCGGGGAGACCCAGTACTTC. Translation gives CASSELAPVGETQYF. The chain uses TRBV2 and TRBJ2-5; the D is unclear. The V gene's germline CDR1 is SNHLY and CDR2 FYNNEI. The CDR3 contains 15 residues. V gave up 2 bases and J gave up 5 bases, with 15 bases separating them.

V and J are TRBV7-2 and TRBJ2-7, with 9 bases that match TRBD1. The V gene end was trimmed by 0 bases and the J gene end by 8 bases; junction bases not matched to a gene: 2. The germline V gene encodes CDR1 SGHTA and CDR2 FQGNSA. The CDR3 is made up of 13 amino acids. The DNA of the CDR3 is TGTGCCAGCAGCTTAGCGGGACAGGGTAAGCAGTACTTC. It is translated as CASSLAGQGKQYF.

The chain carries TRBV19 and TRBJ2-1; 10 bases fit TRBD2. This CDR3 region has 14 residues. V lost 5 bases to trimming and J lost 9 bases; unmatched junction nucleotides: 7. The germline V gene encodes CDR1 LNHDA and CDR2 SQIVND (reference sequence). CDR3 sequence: CASSYPSGSGEQFF. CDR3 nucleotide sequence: TGTGCCAGTAGTTACCCTAGCGGGAGCGGTGAGCAGTTCTTC. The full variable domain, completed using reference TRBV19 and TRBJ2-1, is DGGITQSPKYLFRKEGQNVTLSCEQNLNHDAMYWYRQDPGQGLRLIYYSQIVNDFQKGDIAEGYSVSREKKESFPLTVTSAQKNPTAFYLCASSYPSGSGEQFFGPGTRLTVL.